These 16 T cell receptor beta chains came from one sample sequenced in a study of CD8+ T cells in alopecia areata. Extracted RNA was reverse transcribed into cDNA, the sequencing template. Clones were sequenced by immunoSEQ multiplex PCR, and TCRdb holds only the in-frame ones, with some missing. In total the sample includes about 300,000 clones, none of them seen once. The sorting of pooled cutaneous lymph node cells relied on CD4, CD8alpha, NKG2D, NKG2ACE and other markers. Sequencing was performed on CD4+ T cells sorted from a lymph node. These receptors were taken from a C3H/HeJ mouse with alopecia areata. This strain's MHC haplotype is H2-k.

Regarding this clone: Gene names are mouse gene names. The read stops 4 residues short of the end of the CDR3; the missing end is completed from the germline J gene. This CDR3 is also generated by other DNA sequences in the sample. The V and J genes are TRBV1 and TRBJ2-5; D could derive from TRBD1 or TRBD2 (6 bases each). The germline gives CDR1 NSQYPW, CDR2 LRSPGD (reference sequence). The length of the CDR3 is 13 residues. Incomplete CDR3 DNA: TGCACCTGCAGTGCAGGGGGGCGCGAC. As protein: CTCSAGGRD. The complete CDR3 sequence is CTCSAGGRDTQYF.

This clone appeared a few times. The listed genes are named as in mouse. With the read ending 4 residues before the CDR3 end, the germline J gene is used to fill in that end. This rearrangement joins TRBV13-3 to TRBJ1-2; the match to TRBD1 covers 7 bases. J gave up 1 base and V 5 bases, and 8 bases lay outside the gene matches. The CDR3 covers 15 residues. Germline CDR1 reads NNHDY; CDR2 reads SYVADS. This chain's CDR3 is CASRARTGLNSDYTF. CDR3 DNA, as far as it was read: TGTGCCAGCAGGGCCCGGACAGGATTAAACTCC.

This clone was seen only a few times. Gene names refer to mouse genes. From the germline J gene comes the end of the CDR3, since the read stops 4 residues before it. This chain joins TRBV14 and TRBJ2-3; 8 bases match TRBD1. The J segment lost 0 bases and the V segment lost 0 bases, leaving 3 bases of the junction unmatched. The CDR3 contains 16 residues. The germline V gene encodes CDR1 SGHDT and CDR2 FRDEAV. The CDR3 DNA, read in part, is TGTGCCAGCAGTTTCTTCCGACAGGGGAGTGCAGAA. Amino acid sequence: CASSFFRQGSAE. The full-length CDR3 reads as CASSFFRQGSAETLYF.

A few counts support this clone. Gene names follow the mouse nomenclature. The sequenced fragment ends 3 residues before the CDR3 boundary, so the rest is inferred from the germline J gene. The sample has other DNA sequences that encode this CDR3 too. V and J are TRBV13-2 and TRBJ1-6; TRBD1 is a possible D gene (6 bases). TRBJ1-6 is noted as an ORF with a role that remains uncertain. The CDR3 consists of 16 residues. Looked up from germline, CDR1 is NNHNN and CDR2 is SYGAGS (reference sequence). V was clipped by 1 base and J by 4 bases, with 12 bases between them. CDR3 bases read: TGTGCCAGCGGTGATCCACCGGGACAATATAATTCGCCC. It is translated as CASGDPPGQYNSP. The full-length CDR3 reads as CASGDPPGQYNSPLYF.

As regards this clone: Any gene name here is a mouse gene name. Partial CDR3 DNA: TGTGCCAGGGAAGACTGGGGGGACTAT. Translating gives CAREDWGDY. The entire CDR3 is CAREDWGDYEQYF. This chain joins TRBV3 and TRBJ2-7, with 10 bases that match TRBD2. The observed sequence ends 4 residues before the CDR3 terminus, with the missing tail filled in from the germline J gene. With 9 bases clipped from V and 3 bases from J, the junction kept 5 bases outside the gene matches. The germline gives CDR1 SNHLY, CDR2 FYNGKV (reference sequence). The CDR3 length is 13 residues. The complete variable domain, with remaining parts taken from reference TRBV3 and TRBJ2-7, reads GPKVLQIPSHQIIDMGQMVTLNCDPVSNHLYFYWYKQILGQQMEFLVNFYNGKVMEKSKLFKDQFSVERPDGSYFTLKIQPTALEDSAVYFCAREDWGDYEQYFGPGTRLTVL.

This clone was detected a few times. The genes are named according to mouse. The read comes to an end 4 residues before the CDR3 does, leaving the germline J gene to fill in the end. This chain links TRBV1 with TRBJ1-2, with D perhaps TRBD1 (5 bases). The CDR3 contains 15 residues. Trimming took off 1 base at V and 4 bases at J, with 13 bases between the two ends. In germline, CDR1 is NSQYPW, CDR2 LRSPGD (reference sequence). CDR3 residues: CTCSAAAGKGSDYTF. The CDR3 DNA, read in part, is TGCACCTGCAGTGCAGCGGCAGGGAAGGGCTCC.

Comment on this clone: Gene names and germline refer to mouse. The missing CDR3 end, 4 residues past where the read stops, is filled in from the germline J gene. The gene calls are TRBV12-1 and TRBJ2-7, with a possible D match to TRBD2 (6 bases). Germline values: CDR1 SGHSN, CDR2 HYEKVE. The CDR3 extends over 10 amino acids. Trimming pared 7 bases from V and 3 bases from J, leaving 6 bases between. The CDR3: CARGGYEQYF. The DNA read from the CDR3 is TGTGCCAGGGGGGGCTAT.

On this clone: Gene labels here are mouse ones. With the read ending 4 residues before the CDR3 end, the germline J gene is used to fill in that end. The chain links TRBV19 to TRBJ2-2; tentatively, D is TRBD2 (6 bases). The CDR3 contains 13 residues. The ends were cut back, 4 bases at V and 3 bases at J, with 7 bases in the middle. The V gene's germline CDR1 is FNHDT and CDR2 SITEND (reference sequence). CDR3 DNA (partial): TGTGCCAGCAGTCGACTGGACACCGGG. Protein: CASSRLDTG. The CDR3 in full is CASSRLDTGQLYF.

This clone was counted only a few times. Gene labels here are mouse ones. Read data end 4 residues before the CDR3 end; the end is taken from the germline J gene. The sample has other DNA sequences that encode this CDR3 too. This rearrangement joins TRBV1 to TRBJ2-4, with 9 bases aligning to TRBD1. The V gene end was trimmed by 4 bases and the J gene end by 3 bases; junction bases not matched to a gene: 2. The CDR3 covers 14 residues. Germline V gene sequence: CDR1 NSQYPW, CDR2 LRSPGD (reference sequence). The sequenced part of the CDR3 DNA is TGCACCTGCAGTGTCGACAGGGGGCAAAAC. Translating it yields CTCSVDRGQN. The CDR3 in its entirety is CTCSVDRGQNTLYF.

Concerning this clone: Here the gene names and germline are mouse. The part of the CDR3 DNA that was read is TGTGCCAGCAGCCAAGACAGGGGGAGAGAA. Its translation is CASSQDRGRE. The complete CDR3 reads CASSQDRGRETLYF. V gene TRBV5 combines with J gene TRBJ2-3, with 7 bases that match TRBD1. The CDR3 goes on 4 residues after the read ends, and that part is filled in from the germline J gene. The CDR3 length is 14 residues. In germline, CDR1 is LGHNA, CDR2 YNLKQL (reference sequence).

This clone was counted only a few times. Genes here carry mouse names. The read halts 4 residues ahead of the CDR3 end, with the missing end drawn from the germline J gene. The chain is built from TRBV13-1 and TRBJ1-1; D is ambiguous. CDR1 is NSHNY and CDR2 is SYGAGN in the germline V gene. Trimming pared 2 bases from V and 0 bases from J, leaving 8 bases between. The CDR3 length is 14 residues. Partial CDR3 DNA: TGTGCCAGCAGTGAAGCCAGGACAAACACA. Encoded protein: CASSEARTNT. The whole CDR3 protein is CASSEARTNTEVFF.

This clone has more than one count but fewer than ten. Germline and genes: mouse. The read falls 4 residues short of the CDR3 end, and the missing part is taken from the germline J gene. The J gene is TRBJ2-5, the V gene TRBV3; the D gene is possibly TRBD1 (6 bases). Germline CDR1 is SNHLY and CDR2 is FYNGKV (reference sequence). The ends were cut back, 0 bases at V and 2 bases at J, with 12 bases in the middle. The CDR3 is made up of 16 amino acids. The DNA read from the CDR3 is TGTGCCAGCAGCTTAGCCAGGGGAGGAACCCAAGAC. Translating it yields CASSLARGGTQD. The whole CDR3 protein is CASSLARGGTQDTQYF.

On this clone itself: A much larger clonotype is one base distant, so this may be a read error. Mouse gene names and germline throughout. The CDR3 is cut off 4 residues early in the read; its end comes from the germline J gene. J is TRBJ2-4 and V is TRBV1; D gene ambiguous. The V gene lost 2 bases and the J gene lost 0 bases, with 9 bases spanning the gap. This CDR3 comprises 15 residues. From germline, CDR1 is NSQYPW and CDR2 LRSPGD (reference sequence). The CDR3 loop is CTCSAKTTSQNTLYF. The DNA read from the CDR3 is TGCACCTGCAGTGCAAAGACAACTAGTCAAAAC.

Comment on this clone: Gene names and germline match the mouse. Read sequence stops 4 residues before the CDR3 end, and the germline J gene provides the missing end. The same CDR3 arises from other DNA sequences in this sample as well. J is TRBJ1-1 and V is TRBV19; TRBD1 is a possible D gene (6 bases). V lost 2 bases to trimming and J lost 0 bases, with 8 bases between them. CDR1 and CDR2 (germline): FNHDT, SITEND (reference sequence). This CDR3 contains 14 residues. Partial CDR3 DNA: TGTGCCAGCAGTATCCAGGGGCCAAACACA. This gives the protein CASSIQGPNT. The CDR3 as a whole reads CASSIQGPNTEVFF.

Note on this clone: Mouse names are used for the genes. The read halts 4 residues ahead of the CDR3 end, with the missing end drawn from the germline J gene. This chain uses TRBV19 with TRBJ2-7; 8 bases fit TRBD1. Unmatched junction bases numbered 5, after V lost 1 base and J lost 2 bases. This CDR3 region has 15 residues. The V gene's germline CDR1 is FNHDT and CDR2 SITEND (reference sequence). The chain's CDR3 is CASSITGTGPYEQYF. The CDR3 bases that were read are TGTGCCAGCAGTATAACTGGGACAGGACCCTAT.

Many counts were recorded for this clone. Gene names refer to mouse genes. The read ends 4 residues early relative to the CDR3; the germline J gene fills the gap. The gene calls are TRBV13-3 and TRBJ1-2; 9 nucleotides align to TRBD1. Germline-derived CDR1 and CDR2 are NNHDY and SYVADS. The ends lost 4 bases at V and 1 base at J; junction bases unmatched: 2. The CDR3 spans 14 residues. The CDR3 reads CASSWTGVNSDYTF. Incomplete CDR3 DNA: TGTGCCAGCAGTTGGACAGGGGTAAACTCC.